This passage covers 11 T cell receptor beta chains from one sample sequenced in a study of blood T cell repertoires in COVID-19. Method: immunoSEQ multiplex PCR; TCRdb's copy keeps in-frame clones and lacks some. The sample holds roughly 220,000 clones, 84% seen once. The sequenced material came from PBMCs or T cells enriched from blood (not recorded which). These receptor sequences come from a woman in her thirties or forties who had recovered from COVID-19.

The chain employs TRBV2 and TRBJ2-7, with D possibly being TRBD2 (6 bases). The V end lost 3 bases, the J end lost 0 bases, and 15 bases lay between the germline ends. This CDR3 has 16 residues. The germline V gene encodes CDR1 SNHLY and CDR2 FYNNEI. CDR3 DNA sequence: TGTGCCAGCAGTGAGGGTTCCCTAGCGAACTCCTACGAGCAGTACTTC. Amino acids: CASSEGSLANSYEQYF. The complete variable domain, with remaining parts taken from reference TRBV2 and TRBJ2-7, reads EPEVTQTPSHQVTQMGQEVILRCVPISNHLYFYWYRQILGQKVEFLVSFYNNEISEKSEIFDDQFSVERPDGSNFTLKIRSTKLEDSAMYFCASSEGSLANSYEQYFGPGTRLTVT.

The rearrangement uses TRBV7-9 and TRBJ1-2; tentative D call: TRBD1 (6 bases). The V end lost 5 bases, the J end lost 7 bases, and 26 bases lay between the germline ends. The CDR3 has 17 residues. CDR1 is SEHNR, CDR2 FQNEAQ, per germline (reference sequence). For the CDR3, the DNA is TGTGCCAGCAGCCCCCGGAGCGGGGCAGGGGCAATAGGTGGCTACACCTTC. Protein sequence: CASSPRSGAGAIGGYTF. Full variable domain (rest looked up from reference TRBV7-9 and TRBJ1-2): DTGVSQNPRHKITKRGQNVTFRCDPISEHNRLYWYRQTLGQGPEFLTYFQNEAQLEKSRLLSDRFSAERPKGSFSTLEIQRTEQGDSAMYLCASSPRSGAGAIGGYTFGSGTRLTVV.

The CDR3, as DNA: TGTGCCAGCACTAACTCTAACAGGGAACAGGCTCACAATCAGCCCCAGCATTTT. Translation: CASTNSNREQAHNQPQHF. V is TRBV6-2 or TRBV6-3 and J is TRBJ1-5, with D perhaps matching TRBD1 (6 bases). The CDR3 runs 18 residues. Germline lookup yields CDR1 MNHEY and CDR2 SVGEGT. V was pared by 7 bases and J by 3 bases, with 25 bases between.

This clone has more than one count but fewer than ten. The V and J genes are TRBV27 and TRBJ2-1, with 10 nucleotides matching TRBD2. The V gene's germline CDR1 is MNHEY and CDR2 SMNVEV (reference sequence). The CDR3 consists of 16 residues. V trimming: 3 bases; J trimming: 8 bases; junction bases outside the gene matches: 10. CDR3 amino acids: CASSFRGLAEGDEQFF. The CDR3 DNA reads TGTGCCAGCAGTTTTAGAGGACTAGCGGAGGGCGATGAGCAGTTCTTC.

This clone was seen once. V gene TRBV6-5 combines with J gene TRBJ1-1; 7 bases map to TRBD1. This CDR3 contains 15 residues. Germline-derived CDR1 and CDR2 are MNHEY and SVGAGI. The V gene end was trimmed by 7 bases and the J gene end by 0 bases; junction bases not matched to a gene: 8. The DNA for the CDR3 is TGTGCCAGCACCCAATTGGGACAGCTGAACACTGAAGCTTTCTTT. Its translation is CASTQLGQLNTEAFF.

The V call is TRBV18, the J call TRBJ1-2; D is ambiguous. The CDR3 runs to 15 residues. V dropped 1 base and J dropped 3 bases, with 12 bases sitting between them. The germline V gene has CDR1 KGHSH and CDR2 LQKENI. In DNA, the CDR3 is TGTGCCAGCTCACCACTCCGGGAAACAGACTATGGCTACACCTTC. Its protein is CASSPLRETDYGYTF.

J is TRBJ2-7 and V is TRBV6-5; 8 nucleotides align to TRBD2. V lost 6 bases and J lost 7; bases outside the gene matches: 11. The CDR3 runs 14 residues. Germline V CDR1 and CDR2: MNHEY, SVGAGI. The CDR3 sequence: CASSRLATLSEQYF. The CDR3, as DNA: TGTGCCAGCAGCCGACTAGCGACCTTGAGTGAGCAGTACTTC.

This rearrangement joins TRBV19 to TRBJ2-1; the D gene is possibly TRBD2 (5 bases). The CDR3 is made up of 15 amino acids. Trimming took 3 bases from V and 0 from J, leaving 9 bases between them. Germline V gene lookup returns CDR1 LNHDA and CDR2 SQIVND (reference sequence). The CDR3 nucleotides read TGTGCCAGTAGTATCGGCGGGTACTCCTACAATGAGCAGTTCTTC. Translation gives CASSIGGYSYNEQFF.

The chain combines TRBV10-1 with TRBJ2-5; D not resolved. Germline V gene data show CDR1 as WNHNN and CDR2 as SYGVQD (reference sequence). Deletions cut 10 bases from V and 5 bases from J, with 11 bases between. There are 11 residues in the CDR3. CDR3 residues: CAISLEETQYF. Here the CDR3 DNA reads TGCGCCATCTCCCTAGAGGAGACCCAGTACTTC.

CDR3 in amino acids: CATSNIAGASDTQYF. CDR3 sequence (DNA): TGTGCCACCAGTAATATAGCGGGAGCTTCAGATACGCAGTATTTT. The chain carries TRBV24-1 and TRBJ2-3; 9 bases are shared with TRBD2. From germline, CDR1 is KGHDR and CDR2 SFDVKD. V trimming: 6 bases; J trimming: 4 bases; junction bases outside the gene matches: 7. There are 15 residues in the CDR3.

The chain has TRBV27 and TRBJ2-2, with D maybe TRBD1 (6 bases). Trimming cost V 5 bases and J 5 bases, with 9 bases left between them. CDR1 is MNHEY, CDR2 SMNVEV, per germline (reference sequence). This CDR3 contains 13 residues. The CDR3 reads CASSMQGTGELFF. The CDR3 bases are TGTGCCAGCAGTATGCAGGGGACCGGGGAGCTGTTTTTT.